The 26 T cell receptor beta chains listed next were all sequenced from one sample in a study of blood T cell repertoires in COVID-19. Generated by immunoSEQ multiplex PCR, the TCRdb table keeps only in-frame clones and is missing some. The repertoire has a few hundred thousand clones, around 83% of them found once; the top ten carry 5% to 6%. The sequenced sample was PBMCs or T cells enriched from blood (not recorded which). All receptors come from a woman between 50 and 59 years old who had recovered from COVID-19.

The chain joins TRBV19 to TRBJ1-5; possible D gene TRBD1, 6 bases. V gave up 10 bases and J gave up 0 bases, with 28 bases separating them. Germline V gene lookup returns CDR1 LNHDA and CDR2 SQIVND (reference sequence). The CDR3 has 19 amino acids. CDR3 sequence reads: CATSPRRTETVSSNQPQHF. In DNA, the CDR3 is TGTGCCACCAGCCCGAGGCGGACAGAAACCGTTAGTAGCAATCAGCCCCAGCATTTT.

J is TRBJ1-1 and V is TRBV29-1; D remains ambiguous. The V and J ends lost 1 base and 3 bases respectively, with 3 bases between them. The CDR3 is 11 amino acids. CDR1 and CDR2 from the germline V gene are SQVTM and ANQGSEA. CDR3 amino acids: CSVEADTEAFF. The DNA for the CDR3 is TGCAGCGTTGAAGCAGACACTGAAGCTTTCTTT.

The rearrangement uses TRBV4-1 and TRBJ2-2, with 8 bases lining up with TRBD2. V shed 0 bases, J shed 1 base, and the junction held 4 bases outside the gene matches. In germline, CDR1 is MGHRA, CDR2 YSYEKL. The CDR3 consists of 17 residues. DNA for the CDR3: TGCGCCAGCAGCCAAGATCGGACTAGCCTGAACACCGGGGAGCTGTTTTTT. Amino acid sequence: CASSQDRTSLNTGELFF.

The rearrangement links TRBV5-1 to TRBJ2-1; possibly TRBD2 for D (6 bases). Germline values: CDR1 SGHRS, CDR2 YFSETQ. The CDR3 spans 16 residues. V was trimmed by 6 bases and J by 3 bases, leaving 19 bases between them. CDR3 protein: CASKTGSVMDYNEQFF. The CDR3 DNA reads TGCGCCAGCAAAACCGGGAGCGTTATGGACTACAATGAGCAGTTCTTC.

The chain has TRBV5-8 and TRBJ2-3; the match to TRBD1 covers 7 bases. Germline V CDR1 and CDR2: SGHTS, YDEGEE. V dropped 2 bases and J dropped 1; count of bases not matched to a gene: 1. CDR3 size: 14 residues. The CDR3 here is CASSFTGGTDTQYF. CDR3 DNA: TGTGCCAGCAGCTTTACAGGGGGCACAGATACGCAGTATTTT.

This rearrangement joins TRBV18 to TRBJ1-1, with TRBD1 matching 8 bases. Germline V gene data show CDR1 as KGHSH and CDR2 as LQKENI. V gave up 3 bases and J gave up 3 bases; unmatched junction bases: 3. This CDR3 is 14 amino acids long. CDR3 DNA: TGTGCCAGCTCACCTCCGACAGGGGACACTGAAGCTTTCTTT. This gives the protein CASSPPTGDTEAFF.

About this clone itself: Being one base from a much bigger clone, this may be a read error. This chain links TRBV6-5 with TRBJ1-3; D gene unclear. The CDR3 is 13 amino acids. Between the trimmed V and J ends, which lost 6 bases and 0 bases, there was a span of 6 bases. Germline V gene data show CDR1 as MNHEY and CDR2 as SVGAGI. In nucleotides, the CDR3 is TGTGCCAGCAGCCAAATCTCTGGAAACACCATATATTTT. It translates to CASSQISGNTIYF.

The chain uses TRBV4-3 and TRBJ1-1; D uncertain. CDR3 length equals 15 residues. V lost 3 bases to trimming and J lost 1 base, with 12 bases between them. Germline CDR1 is LGHNA and CDR2 is YSLEER. CDR3 sequence (DNA): TGCGCCAGCAGCCAGGGTGCGGTGGGGAACACTGAAGCTTTCTTT. Encoded protein: CASSQGAVGNTEAFF.

In this sample, this clone turned up once. The chain recombines TRBV19 with TRBJ2-1, with 8 bases matching TRBD1. The trim removed 3 bases at V and 0 bases at J, leaving 10 bases unmatched. Germline V CDR1 and CDR2: LNHDA, SQIVND (reference sequence). This CDR3 is 18 amino acids long. The chain's CDR3 is CASSIRGQGAPSYNEQFF. The CDR3 nucleotides read TGTGCCAGTAGTATTCGGGGGCAGGGGGCCCCCTCCTACAATGAGCAGTTCTTC.

This chain joins TRBV7-9 and TRBJ2-7, with D perhaps matching TRBD1 (7 bases). Germline CDR1 and CDR2: SEHNR and FQNEAQ (reference sequence). Trimming shortened V by 3 bases and J by 2 bases, and 11 bases separated the two germline ends. The CDR3 runs 14 residues. The CDR3 sequence is CASSFQGGAYEQYF. Written as DNA, the CDR3 is TGTGCCAGCAGCTTCCAGGGGGGAGCCTACGAGCAGTACTTC. Filled out from reference TRBV7-9 and TRBJ2-7, the complete variable domain reads DTGVSQNPRHKITKRGQNVTFRCDPISEHNRLYWYRQTLGQGPEFLTYFQNEAQLEKSRLLSDRFSAERPKGSFSTLEIQRTEQGDSAMYLCASSFQGGAYEQYFGPGTRLTVT.

This chain links TRBV7-2 with TRBJ2-7, with D possibly TRBD2 on 6 matching bases. CDR3 size: 16 residues. Germline CDR1 reads SGHTA; CDR2 reads FQGNSA. The V end was cut by 0 bases, the J end by 2 bases, with 14 bases between. CDR3 in amino acids: CASSLAARRETYEQYF. In DNA form, the CDR3 reads TGTGCCAGCAGCTTAGCGGCCCGACGGGAGACCTACGAGCAGTACTTC.

The chain carries TRBV2 and TRBJ1-2, with TRBD1 matching 9 bases. The CDR3 consists of 17 residues. The V gene end was trimmed by 8 bases and the J gene end by 4 bases; junction bases not matched to a gene: 17. Germline V gene data show CDR1 as SNHLY and CDR2 as FYNNEI. The CDR3, as DNA: TGTGCCAGCCGACGGACGGGACAGGGTCCTGAGACCTATGGCTACACCTTC. It codes for CASRRTGQGPETYGYTF.

V gene TRBV18 combines with J gene TRBJ2-1; 9 bases line up with TRBD2. Germline-derived CDR1 and CDR2 are KGHSH and LQKENI. With V trimmed by 3 bases and J by 3 bases, 3 bases remained unmatched. The CDR3 covers 15 residues. The CDR3 is CASSPQRGVYNEQFF. As DNA, the CDR3 is TGTGCCAGCTCACCCCAGCGGGGGGTCTACAATGAGCAGTTCTTC. Using reference TRBV18 and TRBJ2-1 for the parts outside the CDR3, the full variable domain is NAGVMQNPRHLVRRRGQEARLRCSPMKGHSHVYWYRQLPEEGLKFMVYLQKENIIDESGMPKERFSAEFPKEGPSILRIQQVVRGDSAAYFCASSPQRGVYNEQFFGPGTRLTVL.

This sequence joins TRBV5-6 and TRBJ2-7; 9 bases map to TRBD1. The V gene end was trimmed by 3 bases and the J gene end by 2 bases; junction bases not matched to a gene: 3. There are 14 residues in the CDR3. CDR1 is SGHDT and CDR2 is YYEEEE in the germline V gene. The CDR3 sequence: CASSSRDRAYEQYF. The CDR3 nucleotides read TGTGCCAGCAGCTCCCGGGACAGGGCCTACGAGCAGTACTTC.

V and J are TRBV27 and TRBJ1-6, with 9 bases fitting TRBD1. The V segment lost 4 bases and the J segment 6 bases; nucleotides outside the gene matches: 4. This CDR3 has 15 amino acids. The germline gives CDR1 MNHEY, CDR2 SMNVEV (reference sequence). CDR3 sequence: CASSSRTGVNSPLHF. In DNA, the CDR3 is TGTGCCAGCAGTTCCCGGACAGGGGTTAATTCACCCCTCCACTTT.

The rearrangement links TRBV14 to TRBJ1-2; D is possibly TRBD1 (5 bases). CDR3 length: 13 residues. Germline V gives CDR1 SGHDN, CDR2 FVKESK. V dropped 1 base and J dropped 6 bases, with 9 bases sitting between them. The CDR3 DNA reads as TGTGCCAGCAGCCAAGGGCAGGGCCATGGCTACACCTTC. Translation gives CASSQGQGHGYTF.

This chain joins TRBV4-3 and TRBJ1-4; TRBD1 aligns across 8 bases. V trimming: 8 bases; J trimming: 3 bases; junction bases outside the gene matches: 8. Germline CDR1 LGHNA, CDR2 YSLEER. CDR3 length: 15 amino acids. The CDR3 DNA sequence: TGCGCCAGCTCGGAACCGGGACAGGCTAATGAAAAACTGTTTTTT. This gives the protein CASSEPGQANEKLFF.

The chain is built from TRBV7-2 and TRBJ2-1, with 8 bases lining up with TRBD2. J gave up 8 bases and V 2 bases, and 14 bases lay outside the gene matches. Germline CDR1 and CDR2: SGHTA and FQGNSA. The CDR3 loop spans 17 amino acids. The CDR3 region has the DNA TGTGCCAGCAGCTTACGGGGGGGGACTAGAGCTGGGGATGAGCAGTTCTTC. Protein sequence: CASSLRGGTRAGDEQFF.

The chain is built from TRBV5-1 and TRBJ2-1; 12 bases are a match to TRBD2. Germline V gene data show CDR1 as SGHRS and CDR2 as YFSETQ. CDR3 length: 16 residues. The V gene end was trimmed by 4 bases and the J gene end by 4 bases; junction bases not matched to a gene: 6. The CDR3 loop is CASSAGLAGHYNEQFF. Here the CDR3 DNA reads TGCGCCAGCAGCGCAGGACTAGCGGGACATTACAATGAGCAGTTCTTC.

This clone has a handful of counts. The chain recombines TRBV15 with TRBJ1-2; a weak D match, TRBD1 (5 bases). Germline CDR1 LNHNV, CDR2 YYDKDF (reference sequence). This CDR3 comprises 14 residues. V was trimmed by 0 bases and J by 7 bases, leaving 12 bases between them. The chain's CDR3 is CATSREGSGTGYTF. The DNA of the CDR3 is TGTGCCACCAGCAGAGAAGGCAGCGGGACTGGCTACACCTTC.

The chain employs TRBV5-1 and TRBJ2-7; D possibly corresponds to TRBD1 (5 bases). Germline V gene sequence: CDR1 SGHRS, CDR2 YFSETQ. The CDR3 spans 14 residues. The ends were cut back, 2 bases at V and 4 bases at J, with 13 bases in the middle. The CDR3 loop reads CASSFTRAGYEQYF. CDR3 in DNA: TGCGCCAGCAGCTTTACCAGGGCCGGTTACGAGCAGTACTTC. Using reference TRBV5-1 and TRBJ2-7 for the parts outside the CDR3, the full variable domain is KAGVTQTPRYLIKTRGQQVTLSCSPISGHRSVSWYQQTPGQGLQFLFEYFSETQRNKGNFPGRFSGRQFSNSRSEMNVSTLELGDSALYLCASSFTRAGYEQYFGPGTRLTVT.

The V and J genes are TRBV9 and TRBJ2-5; 7 bases are shared with TRBD2. The germline V gene encodes CDR1 SGDLS and CDR2 YYNGEE. J was trimmed by 4 bases and V by 3 bases; bases with no gene match: 6. This CDR3 has 14 amino acids. CDR3 coding DNA: TGTGCCAGCAGCGGGGGGAGGGCGCGAGAGACCCAGTACTTC. As protein: CASSGGRARETQYF.

Turning to this clone: The sample contains more than one DNA sequence encoding this CDR3. The chain carries TRBV5-1 and TRBJ1-1, with D uncertain. Deletions cut 0 bases from V and 1 base from J, with 7 bases between. CDR3 length: 14 residues. Germline CDR1 is SGHRS and CDR2 is YFSETQ. In nucleotides, the CDR3 is TGCGCCAGCAGCTTGGGGGCAGCGAACACTGAAGCTTTCTTT. This sequence encodes CASSLGAANTEAFF.

This chain joins TRBV18 and TRBJ2-5, with 12 bases aligning to TRBD2. The germline CDR1 and CDR2 sequences are KGHSH and LQKENI. V lost 7 bases and J lost 2; bases outside the gene matches: 5. This CDR3 is built from 15 residues. The CDR3, as DNA: TGTGCCAGCTACGGACTAGCGGGACGTCAAGAGACCCAGTACTTC. Protein: CASYGLAGRQETQYF.

The chain uses TRBV15 and TRBJ1-1, with 7 positions matching TRBD1. The trim removed 4 bases at V and 4 bases at J, leaving 6 bases unmatched. The length of the CDR3 is 14 residues. The germline V gene encodes CDR1 LNHNV and CDR2 YYDKDF (reference sequence). The CDR3 sequence: CATSKNRGGTEAFF. The CDR3 DNA reads as TGTGCCACCAGCAAAAACAGGGGCGGCACTGAAGCTTTCTTT.

The rearrangement joins TRBV19 to TRBJ1-5; 10 positions match TRBD1. The CDR3 extends over 15 amino acids. The junction had 5 bases not matched to a gene; V was cut back by 7 bases and J by 2 bases. Germline loops: CDR1 LNHDA, CDR2 SQIVND (reference sequence). CDR3: CASIAGTGGNQPQHF. The CDR3 coding sequence is TGTGCCAGTATTGCAGGGACAGGGGGCAATCAGCCCCAGCATTTT.